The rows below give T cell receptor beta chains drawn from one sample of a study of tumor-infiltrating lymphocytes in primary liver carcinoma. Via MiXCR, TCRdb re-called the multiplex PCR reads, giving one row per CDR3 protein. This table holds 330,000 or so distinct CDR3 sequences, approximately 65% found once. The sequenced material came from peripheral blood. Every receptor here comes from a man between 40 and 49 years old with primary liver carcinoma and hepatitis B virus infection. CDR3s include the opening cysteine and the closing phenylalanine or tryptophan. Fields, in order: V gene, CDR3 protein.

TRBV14,CASSPLSGGFSYNEQFF
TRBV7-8,CASSMGLQETQYF
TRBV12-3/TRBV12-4,CASSRNRGLTEAFF
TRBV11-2,CASSFGTRDAGELFF
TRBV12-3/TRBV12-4,CASRIGAGGGAQETQYF
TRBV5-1,CASSLSGRSETQYF
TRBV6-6,CASSSTGVVCEQYF
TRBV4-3,CASSQELSGGGANVLTF
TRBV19,CASSSLGQETQYF
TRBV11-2,CASSLEGVNSAYEEYF
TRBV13,CASSRRDRGVGELFF
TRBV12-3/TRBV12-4,CTSSLGWSYNEQFF
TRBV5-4,CASSLGVAGTYEQYF
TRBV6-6,CASSVTPAGGQETQNF
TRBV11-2,CAGSPDRGRDQYF
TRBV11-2,CARSTRQGARYYGQYF
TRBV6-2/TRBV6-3,CASLDPQGNCYTF
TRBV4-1,CASSTTGGLAKNEQYF
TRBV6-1,CATSGREENSGANVLSF
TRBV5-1,CASSVGLSGFGPDTQYF
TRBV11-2,CASSTGTGAYEQYF
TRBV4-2,CAGSQYVLAGIGSYEQYF
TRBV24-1,CATSVPGQGNTGELFF
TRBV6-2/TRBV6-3,CASSYQGFGTYEQYF
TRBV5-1,CASSLDPSGVYEQYF
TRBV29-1,CSVGSAGNIQYF